This T cell receptor beta chain was found in a study of blood T cell repertoires in COVID-19. The ends were cut back, 2 bases at V and 8 bases at J, with 19 bases in the middle. In germline, CDR1 is SEHNR, CDR2 FQNEAQ (reference sequence). The CDR3 sequence is 16 residues long. Enrollees, about 18 to 89 years old, lived in roughly 24 US areas. The protocol was immunoSEQ multiplex PCR, while the TCRdb copy is restricted to in-frame clones and leaves out a portion. In the table there are more than 200,000 clones, approximately 80% of which are singletons. The chain recombines TRBV7-9 with TRBJ2-1, with TRBD2 as a possible D gene (7 bases). This sequence was found in a man aged 25-45 years with acute COVID-19. Sequencing was done on a sample of PBMCs or T cells enriched from blood (not recorded which). The DNA for the CDR3 is TGTGCCAGCAGCTTACAGCCGGGGGGCCGTCGGGATGAGCAGTTCTTC. As protein: CASSLQPGGRRDEQFF.